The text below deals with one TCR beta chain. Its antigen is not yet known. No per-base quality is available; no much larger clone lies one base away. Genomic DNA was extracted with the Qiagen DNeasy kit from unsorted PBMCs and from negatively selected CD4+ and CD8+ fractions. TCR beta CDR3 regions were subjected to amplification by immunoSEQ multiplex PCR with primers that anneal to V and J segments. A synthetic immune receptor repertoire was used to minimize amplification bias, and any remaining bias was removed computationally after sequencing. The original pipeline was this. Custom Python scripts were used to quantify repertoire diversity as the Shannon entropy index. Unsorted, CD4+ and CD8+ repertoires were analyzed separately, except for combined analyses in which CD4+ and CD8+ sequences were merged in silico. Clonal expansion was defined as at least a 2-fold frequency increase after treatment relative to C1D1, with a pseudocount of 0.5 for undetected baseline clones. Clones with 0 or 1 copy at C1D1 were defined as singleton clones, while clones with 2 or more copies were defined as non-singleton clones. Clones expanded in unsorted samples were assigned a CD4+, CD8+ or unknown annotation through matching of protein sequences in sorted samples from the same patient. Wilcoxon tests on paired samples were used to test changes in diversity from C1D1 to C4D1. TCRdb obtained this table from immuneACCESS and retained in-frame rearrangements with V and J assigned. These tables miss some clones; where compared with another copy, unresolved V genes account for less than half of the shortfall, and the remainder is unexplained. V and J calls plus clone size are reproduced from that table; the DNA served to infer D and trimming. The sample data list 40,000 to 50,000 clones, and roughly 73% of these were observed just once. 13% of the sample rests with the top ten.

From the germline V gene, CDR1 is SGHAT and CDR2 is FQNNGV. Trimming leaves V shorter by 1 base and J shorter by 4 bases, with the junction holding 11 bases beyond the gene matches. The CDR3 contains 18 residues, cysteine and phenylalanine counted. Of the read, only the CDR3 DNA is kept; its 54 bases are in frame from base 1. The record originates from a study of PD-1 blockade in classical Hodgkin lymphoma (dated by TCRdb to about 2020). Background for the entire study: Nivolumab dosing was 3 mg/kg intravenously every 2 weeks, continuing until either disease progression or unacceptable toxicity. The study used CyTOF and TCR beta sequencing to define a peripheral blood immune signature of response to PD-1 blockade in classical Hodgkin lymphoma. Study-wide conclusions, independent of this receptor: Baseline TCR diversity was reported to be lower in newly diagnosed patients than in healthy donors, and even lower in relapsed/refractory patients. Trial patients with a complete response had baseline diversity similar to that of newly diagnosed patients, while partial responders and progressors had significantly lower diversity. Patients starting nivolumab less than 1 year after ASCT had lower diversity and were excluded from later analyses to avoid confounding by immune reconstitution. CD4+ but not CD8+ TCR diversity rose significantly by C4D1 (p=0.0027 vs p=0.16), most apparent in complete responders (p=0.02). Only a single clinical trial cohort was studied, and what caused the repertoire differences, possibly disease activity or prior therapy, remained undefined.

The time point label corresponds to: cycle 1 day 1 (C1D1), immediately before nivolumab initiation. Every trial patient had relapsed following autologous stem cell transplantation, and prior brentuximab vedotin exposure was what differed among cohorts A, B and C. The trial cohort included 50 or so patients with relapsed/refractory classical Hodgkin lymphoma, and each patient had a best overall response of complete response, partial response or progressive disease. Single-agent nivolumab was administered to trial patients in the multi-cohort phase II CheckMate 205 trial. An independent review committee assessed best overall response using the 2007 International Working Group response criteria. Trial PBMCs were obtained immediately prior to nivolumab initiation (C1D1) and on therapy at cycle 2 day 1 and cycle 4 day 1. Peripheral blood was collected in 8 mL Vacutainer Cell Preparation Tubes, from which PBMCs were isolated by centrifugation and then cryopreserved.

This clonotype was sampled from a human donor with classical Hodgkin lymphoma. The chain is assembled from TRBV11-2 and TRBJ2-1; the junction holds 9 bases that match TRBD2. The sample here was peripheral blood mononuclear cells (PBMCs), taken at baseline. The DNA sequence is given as TGTGCCAGCAGCTTAGTAGTTGTGGCGGGGGGGCGGTACAATGAGCAGTTCTTC. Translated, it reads CASSLVVVAGGRYNEQFF.